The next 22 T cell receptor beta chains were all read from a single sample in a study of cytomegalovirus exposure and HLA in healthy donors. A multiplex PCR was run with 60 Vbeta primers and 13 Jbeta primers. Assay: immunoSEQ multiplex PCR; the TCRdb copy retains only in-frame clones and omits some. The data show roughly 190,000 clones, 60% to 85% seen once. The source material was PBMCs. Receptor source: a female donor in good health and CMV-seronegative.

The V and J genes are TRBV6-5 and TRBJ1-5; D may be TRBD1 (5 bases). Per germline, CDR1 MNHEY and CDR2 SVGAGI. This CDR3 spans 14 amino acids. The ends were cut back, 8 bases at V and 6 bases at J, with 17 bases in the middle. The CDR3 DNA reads TGTGCCAGCCCCCCGGGGGGGGGTGGTCAGCCCCAGCATTTT. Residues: CASPPGGGGQPQHF.

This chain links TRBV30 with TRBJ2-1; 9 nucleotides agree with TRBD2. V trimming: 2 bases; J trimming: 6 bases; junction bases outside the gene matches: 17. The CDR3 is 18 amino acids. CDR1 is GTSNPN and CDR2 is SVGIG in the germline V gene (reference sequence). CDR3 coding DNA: TGTGCCTGGAGTTTGTTTAGCGGGAGTTTCGAGTTAGTCAATGAGCAGTTCTTC. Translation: CAWSLFSGSFELVNEQFF.

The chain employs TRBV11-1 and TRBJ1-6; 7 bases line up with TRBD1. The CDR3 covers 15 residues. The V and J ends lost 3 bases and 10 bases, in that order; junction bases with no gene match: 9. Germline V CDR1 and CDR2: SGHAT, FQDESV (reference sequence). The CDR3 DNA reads TGTGCCAGCAGCTTGCTTGGACAGGTCGCATCACCCCTCCACTTT. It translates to CASSLLGQVASPLHF.

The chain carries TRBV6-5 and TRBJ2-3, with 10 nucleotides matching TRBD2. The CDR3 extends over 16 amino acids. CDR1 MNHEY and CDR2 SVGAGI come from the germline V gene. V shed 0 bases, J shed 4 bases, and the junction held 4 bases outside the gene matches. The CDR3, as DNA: TGTGCCAGCAGTTACTCGATAGCGGGGGGCTCAGATACGCAGTATTTT. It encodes CASSYSIAGGSDTQYF.

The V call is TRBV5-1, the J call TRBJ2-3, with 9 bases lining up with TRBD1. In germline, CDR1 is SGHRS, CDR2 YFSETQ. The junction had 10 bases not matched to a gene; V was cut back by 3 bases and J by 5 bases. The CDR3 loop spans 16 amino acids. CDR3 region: CASSSGTGQGGDTQYF. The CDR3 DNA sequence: TGCGCCAGCAGCTCTGGTACGGGACAGGGAGGAGATACGCAGTATTTT.

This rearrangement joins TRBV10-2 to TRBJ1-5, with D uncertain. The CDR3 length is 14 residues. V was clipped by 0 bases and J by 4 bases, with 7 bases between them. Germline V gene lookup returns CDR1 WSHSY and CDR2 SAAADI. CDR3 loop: CASSESTFNQPQHF. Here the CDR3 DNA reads TGCGCCAGCAGTGAGTCGACATTTAATCAGCCCCAGCATTTT.

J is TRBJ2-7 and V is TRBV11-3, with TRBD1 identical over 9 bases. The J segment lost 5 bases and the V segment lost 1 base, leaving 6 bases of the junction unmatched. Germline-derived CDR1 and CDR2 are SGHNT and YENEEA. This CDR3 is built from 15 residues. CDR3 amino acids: CASSLGTGAWNEQYF. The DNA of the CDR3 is TGTGCCAGCAGCTTAGGGACAGGGGCATGGAACGAGCAGTACTTC.

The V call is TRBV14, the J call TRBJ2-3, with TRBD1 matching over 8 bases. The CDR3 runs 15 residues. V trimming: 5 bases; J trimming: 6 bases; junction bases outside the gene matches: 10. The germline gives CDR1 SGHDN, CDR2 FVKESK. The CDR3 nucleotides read TGTGCCAGCAGCTATAACAGGGGGGTAATTGATACGCAGTATTTT. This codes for CASSYNRGVIDTQYF.

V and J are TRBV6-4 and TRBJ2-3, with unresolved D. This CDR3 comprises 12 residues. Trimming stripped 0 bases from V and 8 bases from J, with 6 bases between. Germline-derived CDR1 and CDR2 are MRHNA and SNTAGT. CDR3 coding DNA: TGTGCCAGCAGTGACTCGAGAGGTACGCAGTATTTT. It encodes CASSDSRGTQYF.

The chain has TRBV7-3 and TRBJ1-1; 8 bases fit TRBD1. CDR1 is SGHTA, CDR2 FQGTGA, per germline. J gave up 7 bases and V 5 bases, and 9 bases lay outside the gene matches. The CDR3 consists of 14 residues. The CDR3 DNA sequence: TGTGCCAGCAGCAATGGACAGGGCGAACTTGAAGCTTTCTTT. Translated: CASSNGQGELEAFF.

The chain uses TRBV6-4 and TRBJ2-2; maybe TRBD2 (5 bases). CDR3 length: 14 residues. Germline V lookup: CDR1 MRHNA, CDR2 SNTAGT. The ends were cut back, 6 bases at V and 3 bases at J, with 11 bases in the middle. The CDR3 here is CASRREGDTGELFF. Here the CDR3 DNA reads TGTGCCAGCAGGAGAGAGGGAGACACCGGGGAGCTGTTTTTT.

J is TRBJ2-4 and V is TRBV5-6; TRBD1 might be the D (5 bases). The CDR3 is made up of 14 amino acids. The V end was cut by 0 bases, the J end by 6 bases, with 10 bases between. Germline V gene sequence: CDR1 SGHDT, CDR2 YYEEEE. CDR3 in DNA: TGTGCCAGCAGCTTGGGCCAGGGTGGAAACATTCAGTACTTC. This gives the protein CASSLGQGGNIQYF.

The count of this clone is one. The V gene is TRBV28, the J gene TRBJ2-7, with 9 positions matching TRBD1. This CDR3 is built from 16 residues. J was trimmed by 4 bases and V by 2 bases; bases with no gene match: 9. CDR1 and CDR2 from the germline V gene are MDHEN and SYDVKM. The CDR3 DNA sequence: TGTGCCAGCAGTTTAAATTTCGGGACAGGGATTTACGAGCAGTACTTC. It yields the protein CASSLNFGTGIYEQYF.

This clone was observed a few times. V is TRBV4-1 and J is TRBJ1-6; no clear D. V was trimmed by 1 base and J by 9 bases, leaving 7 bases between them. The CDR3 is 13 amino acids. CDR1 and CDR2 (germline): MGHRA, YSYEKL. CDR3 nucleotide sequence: TGCGCCAGCAGCCAAGCCGGAGCTTCACCCCTCCACTTT. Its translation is CASSQAGASPLHF.

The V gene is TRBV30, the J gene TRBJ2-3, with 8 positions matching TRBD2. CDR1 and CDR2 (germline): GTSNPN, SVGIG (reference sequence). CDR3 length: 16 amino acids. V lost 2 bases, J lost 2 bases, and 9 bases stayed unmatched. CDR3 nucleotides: TGTGCCTGGAGTCCCGCCGGGCGGGGGGACACAGATACGCAGTATTTT. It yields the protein CAWSPAGRGDTDTQYF.

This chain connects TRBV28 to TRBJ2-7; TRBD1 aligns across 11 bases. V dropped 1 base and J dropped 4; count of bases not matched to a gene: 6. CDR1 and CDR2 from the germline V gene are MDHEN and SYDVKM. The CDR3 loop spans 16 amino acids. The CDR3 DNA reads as TGTGCCAGCAGTTTATCCGGACAGGGGGCGCAATACGAGCAGTACTTC. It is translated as CASSLSGQGAQYEQYF. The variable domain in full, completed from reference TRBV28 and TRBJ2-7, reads DVKVTQSSRYLVKRTGEKVFLECVQDMDHENMFWYRQDPGLGLRLIYFSYDVKMKEKGDIPEGYSVSREKKERFSLILESASTNQTSMYLCASSLSGQGAQYEQYFGPGTRLTVT.

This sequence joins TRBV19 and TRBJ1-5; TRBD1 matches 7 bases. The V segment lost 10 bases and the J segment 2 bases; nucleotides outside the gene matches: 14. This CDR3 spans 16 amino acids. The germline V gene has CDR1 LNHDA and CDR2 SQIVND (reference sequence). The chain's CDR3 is CATQDRPRGGNQPQHF. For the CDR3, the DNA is TGTGCCACCCAGGACAGGCCCCGAGGGGGCAATCAGCCCCAGCATTTT.

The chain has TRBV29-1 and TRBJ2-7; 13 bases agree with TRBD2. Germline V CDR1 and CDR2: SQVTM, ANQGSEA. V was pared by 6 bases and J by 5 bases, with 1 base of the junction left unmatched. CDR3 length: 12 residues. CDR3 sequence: CSVGTSGNEQYF. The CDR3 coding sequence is TGCAGCGTGGGGACTAGCGGGAACGAGCAGTACTTC.

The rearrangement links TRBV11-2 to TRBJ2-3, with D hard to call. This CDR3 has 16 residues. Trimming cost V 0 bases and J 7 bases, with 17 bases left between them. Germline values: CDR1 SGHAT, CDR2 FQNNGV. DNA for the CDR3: TGTGCCAGCAGCTTAGATCCCGCCCTTCCCCAGAATACGCAGTATTTT. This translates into CASSLDPALPQNTQYF.

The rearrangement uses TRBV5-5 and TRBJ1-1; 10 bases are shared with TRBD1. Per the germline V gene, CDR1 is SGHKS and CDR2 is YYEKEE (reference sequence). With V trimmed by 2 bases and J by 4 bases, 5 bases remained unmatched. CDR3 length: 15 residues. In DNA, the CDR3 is TGTGCCAGCAGCTTCGTCGGACAGGGGGGCACTGAAGCTTTCTTT. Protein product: CASSFVGQGGTEAFF.

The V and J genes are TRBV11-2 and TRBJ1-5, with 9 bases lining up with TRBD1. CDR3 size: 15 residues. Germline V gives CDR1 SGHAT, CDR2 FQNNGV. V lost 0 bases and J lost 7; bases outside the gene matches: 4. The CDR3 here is CASSLETGGGQPQHF. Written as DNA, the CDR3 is TGTGCCAGCAGCTTAGAAACAGGGGGCGGGCAGCCCCAGCATTTT.

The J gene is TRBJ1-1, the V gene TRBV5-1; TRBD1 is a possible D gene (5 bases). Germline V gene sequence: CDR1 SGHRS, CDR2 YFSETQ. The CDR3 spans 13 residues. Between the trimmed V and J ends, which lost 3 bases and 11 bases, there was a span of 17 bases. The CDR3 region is CASSSNRGEKAFF. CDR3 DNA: TGCGCCAGCAGCTCCAATAGGGGCGAGAAGGCTTTCTTT. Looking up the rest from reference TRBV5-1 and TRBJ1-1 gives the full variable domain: KAGVTQTPRYLIKTRGQQVTLSCSPISGHRSVSWYQQTPGQGLQFLFEYFSETQRNKGNFPGRFSGRQFSNSRSEMNVSTLELGDSALYLCASSSNRGEKAFFGQGTRLTVV.